This note documents a single T cell receptor (beta chain) sequence. The antigen is not known. Isolated RNA was reverse transcribed in full, so expressed TCRB transcripts were sequenced. The table came from immunoSEQ multiplex PCR; TCRdb's copy has only in-frame clones and leaves some out. Of 200,000 to 250,000 clones in the sample, about 63% were seen once. These data belong to a study of beta chain features in type 1 diabetes. The study's findings and limits: Across all four CD4+ subsets, people with type 1 diabetes showed modestly shorter TCRB CDR3s. Here, the possible influence of HLA type (on TCRB rearrangement) remained unresolved.

Every single donor gave one heparinised blood draw, and these averaged roughly 100 mL. The authors sorted CD4+ naive, central memory, regulatory and stem cell-like memory cells via CD45RO/CCR7/CD25/CD127/CD95/CD27. The source is a man aged 25-40 years in good health. The sample comprised naive CD4+ T cells from blood.

The CDR3: CAFTDGYEQYF. CDR3 DNA: TGTGCCTTCACAGACGGTTACGAGCAGTACTTC. The chain uses TRBV30 and TRBJ2-7; D is undetermined. The ends were cut back, 7 bases at V and 4 bases at J, with 11 bases in the middle. CDR1 and CDR2 from the germline V gene are GTSNPN and SVGIG (reference sequence). This CDR3 contains 11 residues.